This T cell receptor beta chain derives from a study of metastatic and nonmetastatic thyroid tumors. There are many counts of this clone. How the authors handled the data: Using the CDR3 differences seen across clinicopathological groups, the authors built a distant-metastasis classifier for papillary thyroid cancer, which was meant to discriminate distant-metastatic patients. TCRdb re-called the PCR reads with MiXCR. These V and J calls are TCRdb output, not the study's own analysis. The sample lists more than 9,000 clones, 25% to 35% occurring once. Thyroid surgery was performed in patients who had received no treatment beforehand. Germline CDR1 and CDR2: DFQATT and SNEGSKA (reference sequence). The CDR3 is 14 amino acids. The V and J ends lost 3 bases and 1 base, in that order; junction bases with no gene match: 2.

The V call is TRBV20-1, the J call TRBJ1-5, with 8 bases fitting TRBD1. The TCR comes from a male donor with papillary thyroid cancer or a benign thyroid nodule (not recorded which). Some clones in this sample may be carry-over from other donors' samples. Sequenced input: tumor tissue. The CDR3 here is CSARYRGSNQPQHF. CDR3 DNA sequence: TGCAGTGCTAGGTACAGGGGGAGCAATCAGCCCCAGCATTTT.